This T cell receptor (beta chain) is drawn from a study of yellow fever vaccine responses in identical twins. TCRdb re-called the RT-PCR reads with MiXCR, one entry per CDR3 protein. In the table there are about 1,000 distinct CDR3 sequences, more than 85% of which are singletons. V was shortened by 1 base and J by 5 bases, with 14 bases between the two germline ends. The CDR3 runs to 16 residues. The germline CDR1 and CDR2 sequences are SGHVS and FQNEAQ. Sequencing was performed on T cells from blood (PBMCs), unsorted or a sorted subset (not recorded which), taken before or after yellow fever vaccination (not recorded which). The chain links TRBV7-8 to TRBJ2-2; possible D gene TRBD1, 6 bases. This sequence was found in a woman between 18 and 30 years old who received the yellow fever vaccine. The CDR3 nucleotides read TGTGCCAGCAGCTTAGGGCCGAGGACAGCGACCGGGGAGCTGTTTTTT. It yields the protein CASSLGPRTATGELFF. The full variable domain, with the rest looked up from reference TRBV7-8 and TRBJ2-2, is GAGVSQSPRYKVAKRGQDVALRCDPISGHVSLFWYQQALGQGPEFLTYFQNEAQLDKSGLPSDRFFAERPEGSVSTLKIQRTQQEDSAVYLCASSLGPRTATGELFFGEGSRLTVL.